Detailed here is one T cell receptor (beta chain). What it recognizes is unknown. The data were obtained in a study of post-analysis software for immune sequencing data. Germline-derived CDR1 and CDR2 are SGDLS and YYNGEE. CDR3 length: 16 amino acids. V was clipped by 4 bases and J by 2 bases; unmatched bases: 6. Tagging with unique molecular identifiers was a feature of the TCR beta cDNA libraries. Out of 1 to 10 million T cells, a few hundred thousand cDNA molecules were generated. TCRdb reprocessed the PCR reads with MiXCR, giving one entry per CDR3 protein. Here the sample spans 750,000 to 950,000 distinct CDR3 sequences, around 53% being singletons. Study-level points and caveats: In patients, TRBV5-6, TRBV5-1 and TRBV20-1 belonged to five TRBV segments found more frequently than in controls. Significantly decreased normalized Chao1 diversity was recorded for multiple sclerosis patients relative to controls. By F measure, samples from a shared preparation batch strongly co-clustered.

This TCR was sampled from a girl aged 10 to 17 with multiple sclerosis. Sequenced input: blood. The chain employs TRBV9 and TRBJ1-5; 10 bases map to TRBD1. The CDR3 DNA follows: TGTGCCAGCAGCCCCGGGACAGGGGCTGGCAATCAGCCCCAGCATTTT. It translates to CASSPGTGAGNQPQHF.